This T cell receptor (beta chain) was identified during a study of cytomegalovirus exposure and HLA in healthy donors. This CDR3 has 13 residues. The germline gives CDR1 GTSNPN, CDR2 SVGIG (reference sequence). V shed 0 bases and J shed 6 bases, with 12 bases lying between them. 60 Vbeta and 13 Jbeta primers were used in PCR. Assay: immunoSEQ multiplex PCR; the TCRdb copy retains only in-frame clones and omits some. Among more than 150,000 clones listed, 75% to 90% were seen once. The clonotype was recovered from a man aged 35 to 55 in good health and CMV-seropositive. The rearrangement links TRBV30 to TRBJ2-7, with a tentative D call TRBD1 (5 bases). The sequenced sample was PBMCs. The CDR3 sequence: CAWSVQGAPEQYF. CDR3 coding DNA: TGTGCCTGGAGTGTTCAGGGTGCCCCCGAGCAGTACTTC.